The 21 T cell receptor beta chains presented below share a single source sample, sequenced in a study of cytomegalovirus exposure and HLA in healthy donors. PCR used 60 Vbeta primers and 13 Jbeta primers. Sequenced by immunoSEQ multiplex PCR; TCRdb stores in-frame clones only, minus some. Counted here are fewer than 350,000 clones, approximately 90% occurring once; the ten biggest clones make up approximately 2.2%. The sequencing input was PBMCs. The receptors were gathered from a woman between 18 and 29 years old in good health and CMV-seronegative.

The chain is built from TRBV7-8 and TRBJ1-2, with a tentative D call TRBD1 (5 bases). This CDR3 has 15 residues. The germline CDR1 and CDR2 sequences are SGHVS and FQNEAQ. V shed 5 bases and J shed 0 bases, with 13 bases lying between them. The CDR3 bases are TGTGCCAGCAGCCCGACGGGGGGGGCTAACTATGGCTACACCTTC. Amino acids: CASSPTGGANYGYTF.

The CDR3 sequence: CASSGLAAPNYNEQFF. CDR3 sequence (DNA): TGTGCCAGCAGCGGATTAGCAGCACCTAACTACAATGAGCAGTTCTTC. This chain uses TRBV7-2 with TRBJ2-1; D gene unclear. Trimming removed 5 bases from V and 3 bases from J, with 17 bases in between. The CDR3 runs to 16 residues. Germline lookup yields CDR1 SGHTA and CDR2 FQGNSA.

V usage is TRBV6-1 and J usage is TRBJ2-2; D is uncertain. This CDR3 is built from 14 residues. V dropped 5 bases and J dropped 2 bases, with 9 bases sitting between them. Germline V lookup: CDR1 MNHNS, CDR2 SASEGT. The CDR3: CASSIRLNTGELFF. CDR3 DNA sequence: TGTGCCAGCAGTATTCGACTTAACACCGGGGAGCTGTTTTTT.

The chain is built from TRBV6-5 and TRBJ1-2; D ambiguous. This CDR3 has 14 residues. The ends were cut back, 8 bases at V and 1 base at J, with 14 bases in the middle. CDR1 and CDR2 (germline): MNHEY, SVGAGI. CDR3 loop: CASGRAGINYGYTF. CDR3 DNA sequence: TGTGCCAGCGGACGTGCGGGAATTAACTATGGCTACACCTTC.

The chain carries TRBV5-4 and TRBJ1-2; TRBD1 agrees at 7 bases. The J segment lost 7 bases and the V segment lost 2 bases, leaving 8 bases of the junction unmatched. The CDR3 runs to 14 residues. From germline, CDR1 is SGHNT and CDR2 YYREEE (reference sequence). CDR3 nucleotides: TGTGCCAGCAGCTTCGAACAGGGGTTGCTTGGCTACACCTTC. Its protein product is CASSFEQGLLGYTF. Looking up the rest from reference TRBV5-4 and TRBJ1-2 gives the full variable domain: ETGVTQSPTHLIKTRGQQVTLRCSSQSGHNTVSWYQQALGQGPQFIFQYYREEENGRGNFPPRFSGLQFPNYSSELNVNALELDDSALYLCASSFEQGLLGYTFGSGTRLTVV.

The chain uses TRBV7-2 and TRBJ2-3; TRBD2 aligns across 8 bases. The CDR3 contains 13 residues. Germline CDR1 SGHTA, CDR2 FQGNSA. The trim removed 5 bases at V and 8 bases at J, leaving 6 bases unmatched. The chain's CDR3 is CASSGGTSSTQYF. The CDR3 region has the DNA TGTGCCAGCAGCGGGGGGACTAGTAGTACGCAGTATTTT. Supplemented by reference TRBV7-2 and TRBJ2-3, the full variable domain reads GAGVSQSPSNKVTEKGKDVELRCDPISGHTALYWYRQSLGQGLEFLIYFQGNSAPDKSGLPSDRFSAERTGGSVSTLTIQRTQQEDSAVYLCASSGGTSSTQYFGPGTRLTVL.

This clone is a singleton in its sample. The chain uses TRBV5-1 and TRBJ2-3; 7 bases are a match to TRBD2. Trimming at V came to 5 bases and at J to 6 bases, leaving 15 bases not matched to a gene. The germline CDR1 and CDR2 sequences are SGHRS and YFSETQ. CDR3 length: 16 amino acids. The CDR3 protein is CASSYISGQTSDTQYF. The CDR3 coding sequence is TGCGCCAGCAGTTATATTAGCGGGCAAACCTCGGATACGCAGTATTTT.

This chain uses TRBV10-3 with TRBJ1-1; 11 nucleotides line up with TRBD1. Trimming at V came to 6 bases and at J to 1 base, leaving 1 base not matched to a gene. Germline-derived CDR1 and CDR2 are ENHRY and SYGVKD. This CDR3 is 14 amino acids long. CDR3 in amino acids: CAIRDRGQNTEAFF. In nucleotides, the CDR3 is TGTGCCATCAGGGACAGGGGGCAGAACACTGAAGCTTTCTTT.

The genes are TRBV11-2 and TRBJ2-1; D is perhaps TRBD2 (5 bases). Germline loops: CDR1 SGHAT, CDR2 FQNNGV. CDR3 length: 13 residues. Trimming stripped 4 bases from V and 10 bases from J, with 14 bases between. The CDR3 DNA reads TGTGCCAGCAGCTCCCGTTGGGAGCGAGAGCAGTTCTTC. Its translation is CASSSRWEREQFF.

The J gene is TRBJ2-3, the V gene TRBV2; D call uncertain. The CDR3 consists of 12 residues. CDR1 and CDR2 from the germline V gene are SNHLY and FYNNEI. Trimming shortened V by 2 bases and J by 4 bases, and 4 bases separated the two germline ends. Written as DNA, the CDR3 is TGTGCCAGCAGTGAATATCCAGATACGCAGTATTTT. Its translation: CASSEYPDTQYF.

Details on this clone: At the DNA level, this CDR3 is encoded by other sequences in the same sample as well. V and J are TRBV5-1 and TRBJ1-1; possible D gene TRBD1, 5 bases. Between the trimmed V and J ends, which lost 0 bases and 3 bases, there was a span of 9 bases. Per germline, CDR1 SGHRS and CDR2 YFSETQ. The CDR3 loop spans 14 amino acids. CDR3 DNA: TGCGCCAGCAGCTTGGGACGGGGGGACACTGAAGCTTTCTTT. Protein product: CASSLGRGDTEAFF.

This chain connects TRBV12-5 to TRBJ2-7, with D tentatively TRBD1 (7 bases). Between the trimmed V and J ends, which lost 2 bases and 1 base, there was a span of 18 bases. Germline loops: CDR1 LGHNT, CDR2 FRNRAP. This CDR3 has 17 amino acids. CDR3: CASGLPQQGGPSYEQYF. The CDR3 nucleotides are TGTGCTAGTGGTTTGCCCCAGCAGGGGGGCCCTTCCTACGAGCAGTACTTC.

The chain couples TRBV6-1 to TRBJ1-2; a possible D gene is TRBD1 (5 bases). Germline values: CDR1 MNHNS, CDR2 SASEGT. The V gene lost 3 bases and the J gene lost 4 bases, with 9 bases spanning the gap. The CDR3 runs to 13 residues. CDR3 in amino acids: CASSEPGFYGYTF. Written as DNA, the CDR3 is TGTGCCAGCAGTGAGCCAGGGTTCTATGGCTACACCTTC.

J is TRBJ2-7 and V is TRBV30; D gene uncertain. CDR3 length: 13 residues. V lost 0 bases, J lost 6 bases, and 12 bases lay in between. From germline, CDR1 is GTSNPN and CDR2 SVGIG (reference sequence). The CDR3 region is CAWSVGVISEQYF. The CDR3 nucleotides are TGTGCCTGGAGTGTCGGAGTGATCAGCGAGCAGTACTTC.

In this sample, this clone turned up once. This sample also contains other DNA sequences that code for the same CDR3. The chain uses TRBV27 and TRBJ2-7, with D tentatively TRBD2 (6 bases). This CDR3 comprises 13 residues. Germline V gives CDR1 MNHEY, CDR2 SMNVEV (reference sequence). Trimming stripped 0 bases from V and 6 bases from J, with 9 bases between. The CDR3 DNA reads as TGTGCCAGCAGTTTATCGCGGGGTTCCGAGCAGTACTTC. Protein sequence: CASSLSRGSEQYF.

As DNA, the CDR3 is TGCGCCAGCAGCTTGGGAAGTAGCGGGACCTACAATGAGCAGTTCTTC. It specifies CASSLGSSGTYNEQFF. This chain joins TRBV5-1 and TRBJ2-1; 8 bases are shared with TRBD2. The CDR3 has 16 residues. Germline V lookup: CDR1 SGHRS, CDR2 YFSETQ. After removal of 0 bases from V and 2 bases from J, the junction contained 4 bases not matched to a gene.

The chain links TRBV7-9 to TRBJ1-4, with D tentatively TRBD1 (6 bases). CDR3 length equals 16 residues. Germline V gene sequence: CDR1 SEHNR, CDR2 FQNEAQ (reference sequence). The V end lost 5 bases, the J end lost 0 bases, and 13 bases lay between the germline ends. The CDR3 region is CASSRPPGATNEKLFF. The CDR3 DNA follows: TGTGCCAGCAGCCGACCACCAGGGGCAACTAATGAAAAACTGTTTTTT.

This chain connects TRBV18 to TRBJ2-2; possibly TRBD2 for D (6 bases). The germline V gene has CDR1 KGHSH and CDR2 LQKENI. Between the trimmed V and J ends, which lost 1 base and 1 base, there was a span of 10 bases. The CDR3 length is 16 residues. In nucleotides, the CDR3 is TGTGCCAGCTCACCACTGGGACTTTTGAACACCGGGGAGCTGTTTTTT. This translates into CASSPLGLLNTGELFF. The full variable domain, with the rest looked up from reference TRBV18 and TRBJ2-2, is NAGVMQNPRHLVRRRGQEARLRCSPMKGHSHVYWYRQLPEEGLKFMVYLQKENIIDESGMPKERFSAEFPKEGPSILRIQQVVRGDSAAYFCASSPLGLLNTGELFFGEGSRLTVL.

The CDR3 DNA reads as TGTGCCAGCAGCTTGGTAGAGCGGGCTAGCACAGATACGCAGTATTTT. It is translated as CASSLVERASTDTQYF. V gene TRBV5-4 combines with J gene TRBJ2-3; a possible D gene is TRBD2 (6 bases). V lost 0 bases and J 0 bases, leaving 11 bases between the germline ends. Per the germline V gene, CDR1 is SGHNT and CDR2 is YYREEE (reference sequence). This CDR3 spans 16 amino acids.

This clone has just a few counts. This chain uses TRBV7-9 with TRBJ1-5; tentative D call: TRBD1 (6 bases). In germline, CDR1 is SEHNR, CDR2 FQNEAQ (reference sequence). V shed 4 bases and J shed 4 bases, with 8 bases lying between them. The length of the CDR3 is 13 residues. This CDR3 reads CASSSDSNQPQHF. In DNA form, the CDR3 reads TGTGCCAGCAGCTCGGACAGTAATCAGCCCCAGCATTTT.

The count of this clone is one. V and J are TRBV23-1 and TRBJ2-5, with a tentative D call TRBD2 (6 bases). TRBV23-1 is placed among ORFs of uncertain function. V was pared by 3 bases and J by 8 bases, with 31 bases between. The CDR3 is made up of 19 amino acids. CDR3 residues: CASSHPGTQKLTRKLTQYF. The CDR3, as DNA: TGCGCCAGCAGTCATCCGGGGACTCAGAAGTTAACCCGCAAGTTAACCCAGTACTTC.